The next 26 T cell receptor beta chains were all read from a single sample in a study of shared T cell receptors in the human thymus. Only in-frame clones appear in the TCRdb table, and some are missing; sequencing was by immunoSEQ multiplex PCR. This sample has some 720,000 clones; approximately 88% occur once, and the top ten carry about 0.01%. The data also belong to a second study, concerning human thymus T cells.

Input material: thymocytes. These receptors originate from a boy in the first two years of life with a congenital heart defect.

The chain joins TRBV15 to TRBJ1-6, with D maybe TRBD1 (5 bases). Germline V gene lookup returns CDR1 LNHNV and CDR2 YYDKDF (reference sequence). The length of the CDR3 is 15 residues. The ends were cut back, 1 base at V and 16 bases at J, with 20 bases in the middle. The CDR3 reads CATSRGLAGGVSLHF. CDR3 DNA sequence: TGTGCCACCAGCAGAGGCCTTGCCGGGGGGGTGAGTCTCCACTTT.

The genes are TRBV19 and TRBJ2-3; 8 bases line up with TRBD2. Germline CDR1 is LNHDA and CDR2 is SQIVND (reference sequence). The CDR3 runs 14 residues. With 5 bases clipped from V and 6 bases from J, the junction kept 7 bases outside the gene matches. The CDR3 protein is CASSRGGGPDTQYF. For the CDR3, the DNA is TGTGCCAGTAGTCGGGGGGGAGGGCCGGATACGCAGTATTTT.

The rearrangement joins TRBV6-1 to TRBJ2-7; TRBD1 aligns across 7 bases. Trimming took 4 bases from V and 2 from J; bases not matched to a gene: 5. The CDR3 extends over 14 amino acids. Looked up from germline, CDR1 is MNHNS and CDR2 is SASEGT. The DNA for the CDR3 is TGTGCCAGCAGTGGCCGGGACAGCACCTACGAGCAGTACTTC. Amino acid sequence: CASSGRDSTYEQYF.

This rearrangement joins TRBV4-1 to TRBJ2-3, with 8 positions matching TRBD2. CDR1 and CDR2 (germline): MGHRA, YSYEKL. The length of the CDR3 is 18 residues. V was pared by 2 bases and J by 1 base, with 11 bases of the junction left unmatched. Here the CDR3 DNA reads TGCGCCAGCAGCCAATACCCCCCGGGAGGGGGAGGCACAGATACGCAGTATTTT. This sequence encodes CASSQYPPGGGGTDTQYF.

The rearrangement uses TRBV30 and TRBJ2-3; TRBD2 is a possible D gene (6 bases). Trimming stripped 2 bases from V and 4 bases from J, with 10 bases between. This CDR3 comprises 13 residues. CDR1 and CDR2 (germline): GTSNPN, SVGIG (reference sequence). As DNA, the CDR3 is TGTGCCTGGAGTATCCGGGGGTCAGATACGCAGTATTTT. Its protein product is CAWSIRGSDTQYF.

The genes are TRBV12-2 and TRBJ2-7; TRBD2 is the table's D call, not checked against the DNA. TRBV12-2 is shown as a pseudogene. CDR3 length: 16 residues. This CDR3 is CASRLGSGRIRYEQYF. The CDR3 DNA reads TGTGCAAGTCGCTTAGGTAGCGGGAGAATAAGGTACGAGCAGTACTTC.

The J gene is TRBJ2-5, the V gene TRBV11-2, with 8 nucleotides matching TRBD1. CDR1 is SGHAT, CDR2 FQNNGV, per germline. This CDR3 has 17 amino acids. V shed 0 bases and J 5 bases; nucleotides not matched to a gene: 11. Written as DNA, the CDR3 is TGTGCCAGCAGCTTAGATTGGTCAGCAGGGGGCCTCGAGACCCAGTACTTC. It yields the protein CASSLDWSAGGLETQYF. The variable domain in full, completed from reference TRBV11-2 and TRBJ2-5, reads EAGVAQSPRYKIIEKRQSVAFWCNPISGHATLYWYQQILGQGPKLLIQFQNNGVVDDSQLPKDRFSAERLKGVDSTLKIQPAKLEDSAVYLCASSLDWSAGGLETQYFGPGTRLLVL.

The chain carries TRBV7-3 and TRBJ2-3; 8 nucleotides match TRBD2. CDR3 length: 17 amino acids. The trim removed 5 bases at V and 4 bases at J, leaving 14 bases unmatched. Germline V gives CDR1 SGHTA, CDR2 FQGTGA. The CDR3 DNA reads TGTGCCAGCAGCCACAAAGCTAGCGGGTATATTCCAGATACGCAGTATTTT. It encodes CASSHKASGYIPDTQYF.

This clone was seen a handful of times. The genes are TRBV28 and TRBJ2-3; D call uncertain. The V and J ends lost 6 bases and 2 bases respectively, with 15 bases between them. Germline values: CDR1 MDHEN, CDR2 SYDVKM. The CDR3 spans 15 residues. The CDR3 coding sequence is TGTGCCAGCAGGATGACTGCCCCGCACACAGATACGCAGTATTTT. Residues: CASRMTAPHTDTQYF.

CDR3 in amino acids: CASSLGPTSGTSSYNEQFF. The CDR3 region has the DNA TGTGCCAGCAGCTTAGGGCCGACTAGCGGGACAAGCTCCTACAATGAGCAGTTCTTC. The chain is built from TRBV11-2 and TRBJ2-1; 11 bases map to TRBD2. V lost 1 base to trimming and J lost 0 bases; unmatched junction nucleotides: 8. This CDR3 contains 19 residues. Germline CDR1 is SGHAT and CDR2 is FQNNGV. Using reference TRBV11-2 and TRBJ2-1 for the parts outside the CDR3, the full variable domain is EAGVAQSPRYKIIEKRQSVAFWCNPISGHATLYWYQQILGQGPKLLIQFQNNGVVDDSQLPKDRFSAERLKGVDSTLKIQPAKLEDSAVYLCASSLGPTSGTSSYNEQFFGPGTRLTVL.

V is TRBV10-3 and J is TRBJ2-7; 7 nucleotides align to TRBD1. In germline, CDR1 is ENHRY, CDR2 SYGVKD. V shed 6 bases, J shed 6 bases, and the junction held 23 bases outside the gene matches. The CDR3 spans 18 residues. CDR3 sequence (DNA): TGTGCCATCAGGCCCGCGACCGGCGCACAGGGGAACCTAGGCGAGCAGTACTTC. Encoded protein: CAIRPATGAQGNLGEQYF.

The chain links TRBV7-3 to TRBJ2-7, with 7 nucleotides matching TRBD2. This CDR3 contains 18 residues. Trimming removed 1 base from V and 2 bases from J; junction bases left unmatched: 14. Germline V gives CDR1 SGHTA, CDR2 FQGTGA. The DNA of the CDR3 is TGTGCCAGCAGCTTAATGGCCCTGACTAGCTTATCCCCCTACGAGCAGTACTTC. This translates into CASSLMALTSLSPYEQYF.

The DNA of the CDR3 is TGCGCCAGCAGCCATGGACTAGCGGGGGCCCCCTACGAGCAGTACTTC. Its translation: CASSHGLAGAPYEQYF. The chain is built from TRBV4-3 and TRBJ2-7; 13 bases match TRBD2. V shed 3 bases, J shed 2 bases, and the junction held 4 bases outside the gene matches. The CDR3 sequence is 16 residues long. Looked up from germline, CDR1 is LGHNA and CDR2 is YSLEER.

As regards this clone: One end of the junction fails to match germline, which may point to a read error. V gene TRBV6-6 combines with J gene TRBJ1-5, with D hard to call. The CDR3 covers 13 residues. The germline V gene encodes CDR1 MNHNY and CDR2 SVGAGI (reference sequence). The CDR3 DNA reads as TGTTCCAGCAGTTACCTTGACAACCAGCCCCAGCATTTT. As protein: CSSSYLDNQPQHF.

This chain connects TRBV7-9 to TRBJ2-3, with 9 bases aligning to TRBD1. With 7 bases clipped from V and 3 bases from J, the junction kept 17 bases outside the gene matches. The CDR3 is made up of 18 amino acids. Germline V gene data show CDR1 as SEHNR and CDR2 as FQNEAQ (reference sequence). The CDR3 sequence: CASTCFQRQGDDTDTQYF. The CDR3 nucleotides are TGTGCCAGCACCTGTTTCCAGAGACAGGGGGACGATACAGATACGCAGTATTTT.

The rearrangement joins TRBV5-6 to TRBJ2-2; D remains unclear. Trimming stripped 0 bases from V and 4 bases from J, with 7 bases between. Germline loops: CDR1 SGHDT, CDR2 YYEEEE. CDR3 length: 14 residues. The CDR3 nucleotides are TGTGCCAGCAGCTTGGGAGCGTCCACCGGGGAGCTGTTTTTT. Translation: CASSLGASTGELFF.

The CDR3 DNA follows: TGCGCCAGCAGCCTACGACTAGCGGGAATCTGGGAGACCCAGTACTTC. Translation gives CASSLRLAGIWETQYF. The V gene is TRBV4-1, the J gene TRBJ2-5; TRBD2 matches 11 bases. Germline assignment: CDR1 MGHRA and CDR2 YSYEKL. This CDR3 has 16 residues. With V trimmed by 4 bases and J by 5 bases, 9 bases remained unmatched.

V is TRBV10-3 and J is TRBJ2-1, with 7 bases aligning to TRBD1. The V gene end was trimmed by 2 bases and the J gene end by 6 bases; junction bases not matched to a gene: 4. Germline-derived CDR1 and CDR2 are ENHRY and SYGVKD. This CDR3 is built from 14 residues. The CDR3 here is CAISETSGGNEQFF. CDR3 sequence (DNA): TGTGCCATCAGTGAGACGTCAGGGGGCAATGAGCAGTTCTTC.

This clone was recorded only once. The rearrangement uses TRBV18 and TRBJ2-5; 13 bases fit TRBD2. This CDR3 region has 15 residues. The germline gives CDR1 KGHSH, CDR2 LQKENI. The J segment lost 3 bases and the V segment lost 4 bases, leaving 2 bases of the junction unmatched. CDR3 protein: CASSQLAGGEETQYF. CDR3 coding DNA: TGTGCCAGCTCACAACTAGCGGGAGGGGAAGAGACCCAGTACTTC.

V usage is TRBV2 and J usage is TRBJ1-1, with TRBD1 identical over 9 bases. V trimming: 6 bases; J trimming: 10 bases; junction bases outside the gene matches: 15. CDR3 length: 15 residues. Looked up from germline, CDR1 is SNHLY and CDR2 is FYNNEI. The CDR3 nucleotides read TGTGCCAGCAGCCCCCCACCGGGACAGGGTTGGGGAGCTTTCTTT. This codes for CASSPPPGQGWGAFF.

The chain links TRBV7-2 to TRBJ1-2; D perhaps matches TRBD1 (6 bases). Germline CDR1 is SGHTA and CDR2 is FQGNSA. This CDR3 is 18 amino acids long. V lost 4 bases and J lost 3, with 24 bases in between. The CDR3 DNA follows: TGTGCCAGCAGCTCCCACGCCCCCGCGACAGGCTCTCACTATGGCTACACCTTC. This encodes CASSSHAPATGSHYGYTF.

The chain combines TRBV11-2 with TRBJ2-7; 8 nucleotides align to TRBD1. Germline CDR1 reads SGHAT; CDR2 reads FQNNGV. J was trimmed by 1 base and V by 1 base; bases with no gene match: 3. The CDR3 is 15 residues long. The CDR3: CASSLATGGSYEQYF. CDR3 bases: TGTGCCAGCAGCTTAGCAACAGGGGGGTCCTACGAGCAGTACTTC.

The V and J genes are TRBV30 and TRBJ2-4, with no clear D. This CDR3 has 15 residues. The ends were cut back, 0 bases at V and 3 bases at J, with 12 bases in the middle. Germline CDR1 reads GTSNPN; CDR2 reads SVGIG (reference sequence). The CDR3 nucleotides read TGTGCCTGGAGTGTATATCCTACCCTCAAAAACATTCAGTACTTC. Translated: CAWSVYPTLKNIQYF.

The chain couples TRBV9 to TRBJ2-5; 7 bases map to TRBD2. Germline V CDR1 and CDR2: SGDLS, YYNGEE. There are 17 residues in the CDR3. The J segment lost 4 bases and the V segment lost 4 bases, leaving 16 bases of the junction unmatched. The CDR3 region has the DNA TGTGCCAGCAGCCCTAGTTTGAGACTAGCTCGACGAGAGACCCAGTACTTC. Translated, it gives CASSPSLRLARRETQYF.

The J gene is TRBJ1-1, the V gene TRBV18; D not certain. CDR1 is KGHSH, CDR2 LQKENI, per germline. V was clipped by 0 bases and J by 3 bases, with 38 bases between them. The CDR3 length is 24 residues. CDR3: CASSPPTPGFRDGRLSGVYTEAFF. The CDR3 DNA is TGTGCCAGCTCACCACCGACGCCGGGTTTCCGCGACGGCCGTCTCAGTGGCGTGTACACTGAAGCTTTCTTT.

V and J are TRBV4-1 and TRBJ2-5, with a possible D match to TRBD1 (5 bases). Germline values: CDR1 MGHRA, CDR2 YSYEKL. V gave up 6 bases and J gave up 2 bases, with 13 bases separating them. The CDR3 has 14 amino acids. The CDR3 DNA is TGCGCCAGCAGTCCAGGGTGGAGACAAGAGACCCAGTACTTC. Encoded protein: CASSPGWRQETQYF.